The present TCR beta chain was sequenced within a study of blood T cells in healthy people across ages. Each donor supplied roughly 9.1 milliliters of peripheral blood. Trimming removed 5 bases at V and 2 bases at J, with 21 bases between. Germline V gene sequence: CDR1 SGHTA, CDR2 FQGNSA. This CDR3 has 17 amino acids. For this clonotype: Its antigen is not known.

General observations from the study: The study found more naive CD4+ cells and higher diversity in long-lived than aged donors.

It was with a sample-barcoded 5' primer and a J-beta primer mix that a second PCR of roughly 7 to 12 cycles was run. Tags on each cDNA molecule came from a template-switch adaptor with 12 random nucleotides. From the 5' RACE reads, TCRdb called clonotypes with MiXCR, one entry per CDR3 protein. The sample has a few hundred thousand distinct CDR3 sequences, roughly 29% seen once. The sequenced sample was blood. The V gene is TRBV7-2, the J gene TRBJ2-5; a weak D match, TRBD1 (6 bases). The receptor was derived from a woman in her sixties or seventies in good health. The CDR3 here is CASSLNPRGLGQETQYF. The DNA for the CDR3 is TGTGCCAGCAGCCTAAATCCCAGGGGCCTGGGGCAAGAGACCCAGTACTTC.